This T cell receptor beta chain was found in a study of post-analysis software for immune sequencing data. Whole-study results and caveats: Normalized Chao1 diversity in multiple sclerosis patients fell significantly below that of controls. Controls had lower frequencies than patients of roughly five TRBV segments, which included TRBV5-6, TRBV5-1 and TRBV20-1.

Incorporated into the TCR beta cDNA libraries were unique molecular identifiers, which served to reduce PCR and sequencing biases. Once roughly 0.9 to 11 million T cells were used, 400,000 to 550,000 cDNA molecules resulted. TCRdb reanalysed the PCR reads using MiXCR and keeps one entry per CDR3 protein. In the table there are roughly 700,000 distinct CDR3 sequences, about 32% of which are singletons. A word on this clonotype: Its antigen is unknown.

Germline-derived CDR1 and CDR2 are SGHRS and YFSETQ. Trimming removed 1 base at V and 6 bases at J, with 11 bases between. The CDR3 extends over 14 amino acids. The origin of this receptor is a girl between 5 and 17 years old with multiple sclerosis. The sample comprised blood. The chain has TRBV5-1 and TRBJ2-1; D ambiguous. CDR3 bases: TGCGCCAGCAGCTTGATCCCCGCAAGCAATGAGCAGTTCTTC. As protein: CASSLIPASNEQFF.